Each of the 27 T cell receptor beta chains below was sequenced from the same sample in a study of blood T cell repertoires in COVID-19. Method: immunoSEQ multiplex PCR; TCRdb's copy keeps in-frame clones and lacks some. The table has about 300,000 clones, nearly 90% seen once. Sequenced: peripheral blood. The receptors here all came from a woman aged 25 to 39 with COVID-19, enrolled during active disease.

The J gene is TRBJ1-5, the V gene TRBV7-9, with D possibly TRBD1 on 5 matching bases. Germline V CDR1 and CDR2: SEHNR, FQNEAQ (reference sequence). The CDR3 consists of 13 residues. Deletions cut 5 bases from V and 5 bases from J, with 10 bases between. CDR3 sequence: CASSAQEYQPQHF. In DNA form, the CDR3 reads TGTGCCAGCAGCGCACAGGAGTATCAGCCCCAGCATTTT.

DNA for the CDR3: TGCGCCAGCAGTCCAGGGTCTGGTAATGAAAAACTGTTTTTT. This sequence encodes CASSPGSGNEKLFF. The chain employs TRBV4-1 and TRBJ1-4, with a possible D match to TRBD1 (5 bases). Germline V lookup: CDR1 MGHRA, CDR2 YSYEKL. The CDR3 length is 14 residues. The V end was cut by 6 bases, the J end by 4 bases, with 12 bases between.

This clone has just one count. This chain joins TRBV28 and TRBJ2-3; 14 bases agree with TRBD2. CDR1 and CDR2 (germline): MDHEN, SYDVKM. Trimming removed 5 bases from V and 4 bases from J; junction bases left unmatched: 17. This CDR3 comprises 20 residues. The CDR3 loop reads CASSGAGTSGGLHFPDTQYF. In DNA, the CDR3 is TGTGCCAGCAGTGGTGCCGGGACTAGCGGGGGCCTTCATTTCCCAGATACGCAGTATTTT.

The chain is built from TRBV11-3 and TRBJ1-3; D unclear. Germline V gives CDR1 SGHNT, CDR2 YENEEA. The length of the CDR3 is 14 residues. V dropped 5 bases and J dropped 4 bases, with 12 bases sitting between them. CDR3 bases: TGTGCCAGCAGCCCCAGAGGGCCCGGAAACACCATATATTTT. As protein: CASSPRGPGNTIYF.

The genes are TRBV29-1 and TRBJ1-4, with D possibly TRBD1 on 6 matching bases. The germline CDR1 and CDR2 sequences are SQVTM and ANQGSEA. V shed 0 bases and J shed 7 bases, with 12 bases lying between them. The CDR3 is made up of 14 amino acids. The CDR3 DNA reads as TGCAGCGTTGAAGATACGGGCAGGGGTGAAAAACTGTTTTTT. This codes for CSVEDTGRGEKLFF.

The chain couples TRBV7-9 to TRBJ1-3; D not resolved. The germline CDR1 and CDR2 sequences are SEHNR and FQNEAQ (reference sequence). The CDR3 is 15 amino acids. V lost 5 bases and J 0 bases, leaving 11 bases between the germline ends. The DNA of the CDR3 is TGTGCCAGCAGCCCGACGGGAAGCTCTGGAAACACCATATATTTT. This sequence encodes CASSPTGSSGNTIYF.

The chain has TRBV14 and TRBJ1-1; TRBD1 might be the D (5 bases). The CDR3 covers 10 residues. Trimming left V 11 bases short and J 11 bases short, with 15 bases between. The germline V gene has CDR1 SGHDN and CDR2 FVKESK. DNA for the CDR3: TGTGCCTCAGCGGGGGAAAGGGCTTTCTTT. Translating gives CASAGERAFF.

The V gene is TRBV10-3, the J gene TRBJ2-1; TRBD1 might be the D (6 bases). V lost 6 bases and J lost 7, with 10 bases in between. CDR1 ENHRY and CDR2 SYGVKD come from the germline V gene. The CDR3 has 12 residues. The CDR3 here is CAIRSDRNEQFF. DNA for the CDR3: TGTGCCATCAGGTCCGACAGGAATGAGCAGTTCTTC.

V and J are TRBV5-6 and TRBJ2-7; 12 bases line up with TRBD2. The CDR3 has 15 residues. The germline V gene has CDR1 SGHDT and CDR2 YYEEEE. J was trimmed by 4 bases and V by 4 bases; bases with no gene match: 6. The CDR3 is CASSGLAGINYEQYF. In nucleotides, the CDR3 is TGTGCCAGCAGCGGACTAGCGGGGATTAATTACGAGCAGTACTTC.

J is TRBJ2-7 and V is TRBV9, with 10 bases matching TRBD2. J lost 3 bases, V lost 4 bases, and 7 bases had no gene match. The CDR3 has 15 residues. CDR1 and CDR2 from the germline V gene are SGDLS and YYNGEE. The chain's CDR3 is CASSPSGLASYEQYF. CDR3 nucleotide sequence: TGTGCCAGCAGCCCGTCGGGACTAGCGAGCTACGAGCAGTACTTC.

The chain has TRBV15 and TRBJ2-5; 9 nucleotides line up with TRBD1. Germline trimming cut 5 bases from V and 7 bases from J; bases unmatched to any gene: 8. The germline V gene encodes CDR1 LNHNV and CDR2 YYDKDF (reference sequence). The CDR3 totals 14 residues. CDR3 region: CATSFTGGLGTQYF. The CDR3 DNA follows: TGTGCCACCAGCTTCACAGGGGGCTTAGGGACCCAGTACTTC.

The DNA for the CDR3 is TGCGCCAGCAGCCATACTAGCGGGGGGTACAATGAGCAGTTCTTC. This encodes CASSHTSGGYNEQFF. The chain combines TRBV4-1 with TRBJ2-1, with 12 bases lining up with TRBD2. V lost 3 bases, J lost 4 bases, and 1 base stayed unmatched. The germline gives CDR1 MGHRA, CDR2 YSYEKL. This CDR3 spans 15 amino acids.

A note on this clone: The same CDR3 also results from other DNA sequences found in this sample. This sequence joins TRBV29-1 and TRBJ1-1, with D hard to call. Germline CDR1 is SQVTM and CDR2 is ANQGSEA. Trimming removed 5 bases from V and 1 base from J, with 5 bases in between. The CDR3 sequence is 11 residues long. The CDR3 here is CSVRRNTEAFF. The CDR3 DNA is TGCAGCGTTCGGAGGAACACTGAAGCTTTCTTT. The full variable domain, in which reference TRBV29-1 and TRBJ1-1 provide the parts outside the CDR3, is SAVISQKPSRDICQRGTSLTIQCQVDSQVTMMFWYRQQPGQSLTLIATANQGSEATYESGFVIDKFPISRPNLTFSTLTVSNMSPEDSSIYLCSVRRNTEAFFGQGTRLTVV.

The chain has TRBV10-3 and TRBJ1-2; TRBD1 matches 11 bases. This CDR3 comprises 15 residues. Trimming took 6 bases from V and 0 from J; bases not matched to a gene: 3. CDR1 ENHRY and CDR2 SYGVKD come from the germline V gene. The CDR3 nucleotides are TGTGCCATCAGGGGACAGGGGGATGCTAACTATGGCTACACCTTC. Protein product: CAIRGQGDANYGYTF.

The V gene is TRBV18, the J gene TRBJ1-4; no definite D call. V was pared by 2 bases and J by 2 bases, with 3 bases between. Germline V CDR1 and CDR2: KGHSH, LQKENI. The CDR3 is 13 amino acids. CDR3 DNA sequence: TGTGCCAGCTCACCATCGACTAATGAAAAACTGTTTTTT. Translated: CASSPSTNEKLFF.

The chain uses TRBV5-1 and TRBJ1-3; D remains ambiguous. Germline V lookup: CDR1 SGHRS, CDR2 YFSETQ. The CDR3 runs to 16 residues. Trimming left V 2 bases short and J 4 bases short, with 16 bases between. The CDR3 DNA follows: TGCGCCAGCAGCTTCGCCACAGTTAACTCAGGAAACACCATATATTTT. Encoded protein: CASSFATVNSGNTIYF.

This clone was recorded a few times. Other DNA sequences within the sample encode an identical CDR3. The genes are TRBV2 and TRBJ1-1, with D hard to call. The CDR3 spans 14 residues. V was clipped by 0 bases and J by 1 base, with 6 bases between them. Germline CDR1 SNHLY, CDR2 FYNNEI. Here the CDR3 reads CASSEARGNTEAFF. CDR3 sequence (DNA): TGTGCCAGCAGTGAAGCGCGGGGGAACACTGAAGCTTTCTTT.

The chain combines TRBV10-2 with TRBJ2-5; TRBD1 is a possible D gene (6 bases). V lost 0 bases to trimming and J lost 1 base, with 18 bases between them. Germline V lookup: CDR1 WSHSY, CDR2 SAAADI. The CDR3 extends over 18 amino acids. The CDR3, as DNA: TGCGCCAGCAGTGAGTCGAAGCTAGCAGGGGTTGGCCAAGAGACCCAGTACTTC. Translated, it gives CASSESKLAGVGQETQYF.

The J gene is TRBJ1-2, the V gene TRBV7-9, with unresolved D. This CDR3 spans 14 amino acids. Trimming took 1 base from V and 2 from J, leaving 8 bases between them. Per the germline V gene, CDR1 is SEHNR and CDR2 is FQNEAQ (reference sequence). Written as DNA, the CDR3 is TGTGCCAGCAGCTTAGGAGGGTGGAACTATGGCTACACCTTC. This encodes CASSLGGWNYGYTF.

The rearrangement joins TRBV6-6 to TRBJ1-5; D remains ambiguous. CDR3 length: 12 amino acids. Trimming shortened V by 7 bases and J by 7 bases, and 11 bases separated the two germline ends. Germline CDR1 and CDR2: MNHNY and SVGAGI (reference sequence). The DNA of the CDR3 is TGTGCCAGCACCCCAGGTTTCCAGCCCCAGCATTTT. This translates into CASTPGFQPQHF.

The chain carries TRBV6-5 and TRBJ2-1; D may be TRBD1 (6 bases). The ends were cut back, 2 bases at V and 5 bases at J, with 7 bases in the middle. The CDR3 is 13 amino acids. Germline V CDR1 and CDR2: MNHEY, SVGAGI. CDR3 residues: CASSYGQHNEQFF. The CDR3 region has the DNA TGTGCCAGCAGTTACGGACAGCACAATGAGCAGTTCTTC.

V gene TRBV6-4 combines with J gene TRBJ1-2; D possibly corresponds to TRBD1 (5 bases). V lost 4 bases to trimming and J lost 8 bases, with 23 bases between them. CDR1 and CDR2 (germline): MRHNA, SNTAGT. This CDR3 contains 16 residues. Written as DNA, the CDR3 is TGTGCCAGCAGTGCCTCGGCGGGAACCGGGACCGCCGGCTACACCTTC. This sequence encodes CASSASAGTGTAGYTF.

The genes are TRBV5-6 and TRBJ2-3; TRBD2 aligns across 9 bases. Germline V gene sequence: CDR1 SGHDT, CDR2 YYEEEE. This CDR3 comprises 16 residues. V shed 2 bases, J shed 2 bases, and the junction held 6 bases outside the gene matches. The chain's CDR3 is CASSFVAGESTDTQYF. The CDR3 DNA is TGTGCCAGCAGCTTCGTAGCGGGGGAATCCACAGATACGCAGTATTTT.

The gene calls are TRBV9 and TRBJ2-5; no definite D call. CDR1 and CDR2 from the germline V gene are SGDLS and YYNGEE. The CDR3 sequence is 13 residues long. V shed 0 bases and J shed 1 base, with 4 bases lying between them. The DNA of the CDR3 is TGTGCCAGCAGCGTAGACGGCCAAGAGACCCAGTACTTC. Encoded protein: CASSVDGQETQYF.

The chain couples TRBV6-5 to TRBJ1-2; 8 bases are shared with TRBD1. J gave up 3 bases and V 6 bases, and 6 bases lay outside the gene matches. This CDR3 contains 14 residues. Germline V gives CDR1 MNHEY, CDR2 SVGAGI. The CDR3 DNA reads TGTGCCAGCAGCCGGACAGGGCAGGACTATGGCTACACCTTC. This gives the protein CASSRTGQDYGYTF.

This clone has a handful of counts. The rearrangement links TRBV5-6 to TRBJ1-2; the D is unclear. Looked up from germline, CDR1 is SGHDT and CDR2 is YYEEEE. V dropped 0 bases and J dropped 7 bases, with 13 bases sitting between them. This CDR3 has 14 residues. CDR3: CASSLDSSSGGYTF. The CDR3 region has the DNA TGTGCCAGCAGCTTGGATAGCTCCTCTGGTGGCTACACCTTC.

This clone showed up just once. The V call is TRBV7-2, the J call TRBJ2-5; no reliable D call. Trimming removed 5 bases from V and 5 bases from J, with 12 bases in between. This CDR3 comprises 13 residues. Germline lookup yields CDR1 SGHTA and CDR2 FQGNSA. CDR3 nucleotide sequence: TGTGCCAGCAGCCCCCTGGTAGTGGAGACCCAGTACTTC. This encodes CASSPLVVETQYF.